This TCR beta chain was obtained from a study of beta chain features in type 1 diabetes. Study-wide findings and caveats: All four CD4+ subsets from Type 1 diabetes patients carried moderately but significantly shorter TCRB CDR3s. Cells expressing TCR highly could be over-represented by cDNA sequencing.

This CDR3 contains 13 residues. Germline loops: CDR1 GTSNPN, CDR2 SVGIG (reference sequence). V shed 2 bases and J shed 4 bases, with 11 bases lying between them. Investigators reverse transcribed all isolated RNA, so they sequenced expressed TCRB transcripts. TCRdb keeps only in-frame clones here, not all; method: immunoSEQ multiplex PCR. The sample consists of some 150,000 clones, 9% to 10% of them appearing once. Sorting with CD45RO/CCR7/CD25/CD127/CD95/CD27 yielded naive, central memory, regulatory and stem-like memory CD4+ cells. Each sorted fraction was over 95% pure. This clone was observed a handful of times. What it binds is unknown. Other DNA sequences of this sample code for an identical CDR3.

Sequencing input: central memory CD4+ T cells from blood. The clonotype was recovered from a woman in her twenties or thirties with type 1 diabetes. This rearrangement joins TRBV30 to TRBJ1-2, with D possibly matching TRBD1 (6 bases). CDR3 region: CAWSRDRPYGYTF. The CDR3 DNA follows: TGTGCCTGGAGTAGAGACAGGCCCTATGGCTACACCTTC.